A selection of T cell receptor beta chains follows, all from one sample in a study of monozygotic twins with inflammatory bowel disease. TCRdb reprocessed the 5' RACE reads and keeps a single row for each CDR3 protein, giving no DNA. The sample table includes about 380,000 distinct CDR3 sequences. Sequencing was done on a sample of blood. The receptors derive from a human donor with ulcerative colitis or Crohn's disease, or a healthy co-twin of an affected twin (not recorded which). Both conserved end residues are part of each CDR3.

j_gene: TRBJ2-1; v_gene: TRBV6-4; CDR3aa: CASRGTGGAKNEQFF
j_gene: TRBJ2-1; v_gene: TRBV10-3; CDR3aa: CAISEPAGSYNEQFF
j_gene: TRBJ2-7; v_gene: TRBV4-1; CDR3aa: CASSQVAGGYEQYF
j_gene: TRBJ2-7; v_gene: TRBV19; CDR3aa: CASSLDYQAVDEQYF
j_gene: TRBJ2-7; v_gene: TRBV12-3/TRBV12-4; CDR3aa: CASNPTGSGGVVHEQYF
j_gene: TRBJ1-5; v_gene: TRBV4-2; CDR3aa: CASSQTDRGRGNQPQHF
j_gene: TRBJ2-7; v_gene: TRBV20-1; CDR3aa: CSAKTAHGVSYEQYF
j_gene: TRBJ1-4; v_gene: TRBV5-1; CDR3aa: CASSDRGGTNEKLFF
j_gene: TRBJ1-2; v_gene: TRBV28; CDR3aa: CASSCGRCYRYTF
j_gene: TRBJ2-7; v_gene: TRBV4-3; CDR3aa: CASSQVYRAADIYEQYF
j_gene: TRBJ2-3; v_gene: TRBV24-1; CDR3aa: CATSDRGAADTQYF
j_gene: TRBJ1-3; v_gene: TRBV7-2; CDR3aa: CASSLAPGLSGNTIYF
j_gene: TRBJ1-1; v_gene: TRBV5-6; CDR3aa: CASSSLDRVAEAFF
j_gene: TRBJ2-2; v_gene: TRBV15; CDR3aa: CATSSTGLYTGELFF
j_gene: TRBJ2-1; v_gene: TRBV24-1; CDR3aa: CATSDYYNEQFF
j_gene: TRBJ2-7; v_gene: TRBV6-5; CDR3aa: CASSLRGLYEQYF